The following is a T cell receptor (beta chain) sequence with its context. Its specificity is not known. The data are from a study of cytomegalovirus exposure and HLA in healthy donors. The PCR made use of 60 Vbeta and 13 Jbeta primers. The method was immunoSEQ multiplex PCR; TCRdb's version includes in-frame clones alone and lacks a portion of them. Of around 170,000 clones detected, approximately 75% appear once; the ten largest clones hold approximately 1.5%. Trimming left V 0 bases short and J 11 bases short, with 11 bases between. CDR1 and CDR2 (germline): MNHNY, SVGAGI (reference sequence). The CDR3 length is 14 residues. Study-wide findings and caveats: Rare sequences made up most TCRs, while some public TCRs were found in many donors. When presence/absence was analysed, sequencing depth was taken to be roughly uniform across donors. The authors enumerated over 150 TCR beta chains as linked to cytomegalovirus.

The source is a girl aged 5-17 years in good health and CMV-seronegative. The chain joins TRBV6-6 to TRBJ1-6; D not certain. The material sequenced was PBMCs. CDR3 region: CASSYSTRGTPLHF. CDR3 coding DNA: TGTGCCAGCAGTTACTCGACGCGCGGGACACCCCTCCACTTT.